The 30 T cell receptor beta chains listed next were all sequenced from one sample in a study of CD8 T cells in Susac syndrome. With random hexamers, reverse transcription was performed on about 0.5 to 1 ug of RNA. TCRdb recomputed calls from the immunoSEQ multiplex PCR reads with MiXCR, one row per CDR3 protein. Of 150,000 to 200,000 distinct CDR3 sequences detected, over 85% appear once; the ten largest clones hold 0.09% to 0.1%. Sequencing was carried out using CD4+ T cells from PBMCs. These receptors were taken from a human donor with multiple sclerosis.

The genes are TRBV6-5 and TRBJ2-7; D is possibly TRBD2 (6 bases). The V end was cut by 7 bases, the J end by 2 bases, with 12 bases between. This CDR3 contains 13 residues. The germline CDR1 and CDR2 sequences are MNHEY and SVGAGI. As DNA, the CDR3 is TGTGCCAGCACATCTAGCGCAACCTACGAGCAGTACTTC. Encoded protein: CASTSSATYEQYF.

The chain joins TRBV20-1 to TRBJ2-7; 8 bases match TRBD2. The CDR3 consists of 13 residues. The V gene's germline CDR1 is DFQATT and CDR2 SNEGSKA (reference sequence). In nucleotides, the CDR3 is TGCAGCGCCGGGGGGGGAAGATCCTACGAGCAGTACTTC. It codes for CSAGGGRSYEQYF.

This rearrangement joins TRBV12-3 or TRBV12-4 to TRBJ2-1, with D possibly TRBD2 on 5 matching bases. CDR3 size: 14 residues. V was clipped by 4 bases and J by 2 bases, with 9 bases between them. The CDR3 loop is CASSSASTYNEQFF. The CDR3 coding sequence is TGTGCCAGCAGTTCAGCTAGCACCTACAATGAGCAGTTCTTC.

The V and J genes are TRBV30 and TRBJ2-7, with TRBD1 matching 9 bases. V lost 4 bases, J lost 3 bases, and 7 bases stayed unmatched. The CDR3 length is 14 residues. Germline lookup yields CDR1 GTSNPN and CDR2 SVGIG (reference sequence). DNA for the CDR3: TGTGCCTGGAATAGAGGGACAGGGCTCTACGAGCAGTACTTC. Protein sequence: CAWNRGTGLYEQYF.

CDR3 in DNA: TGCAGTGCTAGCCCTTCCTTGACAGGGTTCGAGCAGTACTTC. The encoded protein is CSASPSLTGFEQYF. J is TRBJ2-7 and V is TRBV20-1, with 7 bases matching TRBD1. This CDR3 is built from 14 residues. V was pared by 3 bases and J by 6 bases, with 11 bases of the junction left unmatched. Looked up from germline, CDR1 is DFQATT and CDR2 is SNEGSKA (reference sequence).

The rearrangement links TRBV11-2 to TRBJ2-7; tentatively, D is TRBD1 (6 bases). The germline V gene has CDR1 SGHAT and CDR2 FQNNGV. This CDR3 has 15 residues. Trimming left V 2 bases short and J 3 bases short, with 14 bases between. Here the CDR3 reads CASSLNSARGYEQYF. The CDR3 region has the DNA TGTGCCAGCAGCTTAAATTCGGCCAGGGGCTACGAGCAGTACTTC.

The V and J genes are TRBV24-1 and TRBJ2-3; the D is unclear. Germline CDR1 reads KGHDR; CDR2 reads SFDVKD. V shed 4 bases and J shed 2 bases, with 12 bases lying between them. CDR3 length: 15 amino acids. CDR3 DNA: TGTGCCACCAGTGACCTTTCGTCTCCCACAGATACGCAGTATTTT. It specifies CATSDLSSPTDTQYF.

The V and J genes are TRBV2 and TRBJ2-5; D is perhaps TRBD2 (7 bases). V lost 3 bases and J 5 bases, leaving 13 bases between the germline ends. Germline V gene data show CDR1 as SNHLY and CDR2 as FYNNEI. The CDR3 covers 14 residues. CDR3 coding DNA: TGTGCCAGCAGTGAGGGCAGGGGAGGGGAGACCCAGTACTTC. It specifies CASSEGRGGETQYF.

V usage is TRBV15 and J usage is TRBJ2-3, with 7 positions matching TRBD2. Losses at the gene ends were 2 bases for V and 1 base for J; bases not matched to a gene: 12. There are 18 residues in the CDR3. CDR1 LNHNV and CDR2 YYDKDF come from the germline V gene (reference sequence). CDR3 DNA sequence: TGTGCCACCAGCAGAAAGACTAGCACAGTTGCGGGCACAGATACGCAGTATTTT. Translated: CATSRKTSTVAGTDTQYF. Based on the CDR3 plus reference TRBV15 and TRBJ2-3, the full variable domain is DAMVIQNPRYQVTQFGKPVTLSCSQTLNHNVMYWYQQKSSQAPKLLFHYYDKDFNNEADTPDNFQSRRPNTSFCFLDIRSPGLGDTAMYLCATSRKTSTVAGTDTQYFGPGTRLTVL.

The chain is built from TRBV5-6 and TRBJ1-5; TRBD1 aligns across 7 bases. CDR3 length equals 13 residues. Per the germline V gene, CDR1 is SGHDT and CDR2 is YYEEEE. V was pared by 5 bases and J by 4 bases, with 3 bases of the junction left unmatched. The CDR3 region has the DNA TGTGCCAGCAGTCGACAGGGTAATCAGCCCCAGCATTTT. This gives the protein CASSRQGNQPQHF.

CDR3 nucleotides: TGTGCCAGCAGCGTAGAGGGCAACGGGGAGCAGTTCTTC. Protein: CASSVEGNGEQFF. The chain has TRBV9 and TRBJ2-1; D is unclear. V was trimmed by 0 bases and J by 10 bases, leaving 11 bases between them. From germline, CDR1 is SGDLS and CDR2 YYNGEE. The CDR3 sequence is 13 residues long.

V and J are TRBV5-1 and TRBJ2-1; D unclear. Germline CDR1 is SGHRS and CDR2 is YFSETQ. The CDR3 covers 15 residues. The ends were cut back, 1 base at V and 4 bases at J, with 12 bases in the middle. CDR3: CASSLSGESYNEQFF. The CDR3 nucleotides read TGCGCCAGCAGCTTGTCTGGAGAGTCATACAATGAGCAGTTCTTC.

This sequence joins TRBV19 and TRBJ1-1; no clear D gene. Germline V CDR1 and CDR2: LNHDA, SQIVND (reference sequence). V was cut by 3 bases and J by 0 bases, with 8 bases left in between. This CDR3 spans 14 amino acids. This CDR3 is CASSIWQMNTEAFF. The CDR3 nucleotides read TGTGCCAGTAGTATTTGGCAGATGAACACTGAAGCTTTCTTT.

The chain uses TRBV2 and TRBJ1-3; 10 bases align to TRBD1. Trimming cost V 8 bases and J 0 bases; bases outside gene matches: 4. This CDR3 has 15 residues. Germline CDR1 SNHLY, CDR2 FYNNEI. The CDR3 nucleotides read TGTGCCAGCCGTAGGACAGGGGGCTCTGGAAACACCATATATTTT. Its translation: CASRRTGGSGNTIYF.

The chain employs TRBV10-2 and TRBJ1-6; D may be TRBD1 (5 bases). Germline assignment: CDR1 WSHSY and CDR2 SAAADI. The CDR3 has 13 residues. V dropped 7 bases and J dropped 7 bases, with 11 bases sitting between them. The CDR3 coding sequence is TGCGCCAGCACAAGGGGTAGGAATTCACCCCTCCACTTT. It translates to CASTRGRNSPLHF.

The chain couples TRBV5-4 to TRBJ1-2; tentatively, D is TRBD1 (6 bases). The ends were cut back, 0 bases at V and 6 bases at J, with 18 bases in the middle. CDR3 length: 16 residues. CDR1 is SGHNT, CDR2 YYREEE, per germline (reference sequence). CDR3 coding DNA: TGTGCCAGCAGCTTGGCGGGGGCAGGGAGGGAGAATGGCTACACCTTC. Its translation: CASSLAGAGRENGYTF. The full variable domain, rest sourced from reference TRBV5-4 and TRBJ1-2, is ETGVTQSPTHLIKTRGQQVTLRCSSQSGHNTVSWYQQALGQGPQFIFQYYREEENGRGNFPPRFSGLQFPNYSSELNVNALELDDSALYLCASSLAGAGRENGYTFGSGTRLTVV.

The gene calls are TRBV18 and TRBJ1-5; D gene ambiguous. Germline V CDR1 and CDR2: KGHSH, LQKENI. Trimming removed 6 bases at V and 5 bases at J, with 11 bases between. The CDR3 extends over 13 amino acids. CDR3 sequence: CASSSIRDQPQHF. In DNA form, the CDR3 reads TGTGCCAGCTCGTCCATTAGGGATCAGCCCCAGCATTTT.

V is TRBV19 and J is TRBJ1-1; D not resolved. The V end was cut by 5 bases, the J end by 2 bases, with 9 bases between. CDR1 is LNHDA, CDR2 SQIVND, per germline (reference sequence). The CDR3 has 13 residues. CDR3 DNA sequence: TGTGCCAGTAGTCTACCAGGCAACACTGAAGCTTTCTTT. Translated, it gives CASSLPGNTEAFF.

The genes are TRBV7-2 and TRBJ2-7; no clear D. CDR1 is SGHTA and CDR2 is FQGNSA in the germline V gene. V gave up 0 bases and J gave up 5 bases, with 8 bases separating them. This CDR3 spans 13 amino acids. The CDR3 sequence: CASSLAIHHEQYF. The CDR3 DNA reads as TGTGCCAGCAGCTTAGCGATCCACCACGAGCAGTACTTC.

The rearrangement uses TRBV7-3 and TRBJ2-5, with TRBD2 matching over 8 bases. V shed 2 bases, J shed 4 bases, and the junction held 6 bases outside the gene matches. The CDR3 extends over 15 amino acids. The germline V gene encodes CDR1 SGHTA and CDR2 FQGTGA. CDR3 in amino acids: CASSLAGGRRETQYF. CDR3 nucleotide sequence: TGTGCCAGCAGCTTAGCGGGGGGCCGACGAGAGACCCAGTACTTC.

The CDR3 DNA sequence: TGTGCCAGCACCCCCCGGACAGAGACCTACGAGCAGTACTTC. Amino acid sequence: CASTPRTETYEQYF. The chain is built from TRBV6-6 and TRBJ2-7; weak D call: TRBD1 (6 bases). The V end was cut by 7 bases, the J end by 2 bases, with 15 bases between. The CDR3 sequence is 14 residues long. Germline-derived CDR1 and CDR2 are MNHNY and SVGAGI (reference sequence).

The CDR3 DNA sequence: TGTGCCACCAGACGGGGACTAGCGGGTTCCAATGAGCAGTTCTTC. Translation gives CATRRGLAGSNEQFF. The J gene is TRBJ2-1, the V gene TRBV15, with 12 bases lining up with TRBD2. The CDR3 totals 15 residues. V trimming: 6 bases; J trimming: 6 bases; junction bases outside the gene matches: 6. Germline V gene data show CDR1 as LNHNV and CDR2 as YYDKDF (reference sequence).

This chain uses TRBV12-3 or TRBV12-4 with TRBJ2-5; a possible D gene is TRBD1 (6 bases). The CDR3 totals 13 residues. Deletions cut 8 bases from V and 2 bases from J, with 12 bases between. The CDR3 here is CASGSGAQETQYF. CDR3 sequence (DNA): TGTGCCAGCGGCTCAGGGGCGCAAGAGACCCAGTACTTC.

The V gene is TRBV6-5, the J gene TRBJ2-1; unclear D gene. Trimming left V 6 bases short and J 5 bases short, with 17 bases between. This CDR3 is 15 amino acids long. Germline V lookup: CDR1 MNHEY, CDR2 SVGAGI. DNA for the CDR3: TGTGCCAGCAGAAAAACCGATCTAGGCGACAATGAGCAGTTCTTC. It specifies CASRKTDLGDNEQFF.

The chain combines TRBV5-4 with TRBJ1-2; no reliable D call. V lost 2 bases to trimming and J lost 0 bases, with 8 bases between them. The CDR3 spans 14 residues. Germline lookup yields CDR1 SGHNT and CDR2 YYREEE (reference sequence). CDR3: CASSLQSSNYGYTF. DNA for the CDR3: TGTGCCAGCAGCTTACAGAGTTCTAACTATGGCTACACCTTC. The whole variable domain, filled in from reference TRBV5-4 and TRBJ1-2, reads ETGVTQSPTHLIKTRGQQVTLRCSSQSGHNTVSWYQQALGQGPQFIFQYYREEENGRGNFPPRFSGLQFPNYSSELNVNALELDDSALYLCASSLQSSNYGYTFGSGTRLTVV.

This chain joins TRBV5-1 and TRBJ1-1; weak D call: TRBD1 (5 bases). V lost 0 bases to trimming and J lost 3 bases, with 15 bases between them. CDR1 is SGHRS and CDR2 is YFSETQ in the germline V gene. This CDR3 has 16 amino acids. The CDR3, as DNA: TGCGCCAGCAGCTTGGTAGGAGGGGACTCGGACACTGAAGCTTTCTTT. This codes for CASSLVGGDSDTEAFF. The full variable domain, its missing parts supplied by reference TRBV5-1 and TRBJ1-1, is KAGVTQTPRYLIKTRGQQVTLSCSPISGHRSVSWYQQTPGQGLQFLFEYFSETQRNKGNFPGRFSGRQFSNSRSEMNVSTLELGDSALYLCASSLVGGDSDTEAFFGQGTRLTVV.

The chain uses TRBV4-3 and TRBJ2-3; no clear D. The germline gives CDR1 LGHNA, CDR2 YSLEER. Between the trimmed V and J ends, which lost 4 bases and 0 bases, there was a span of 8 bases. The CDR3 runs 14 residues. For the CDR3, the DNA is TGCGCCAGCAGCCCCGGCCATAGCACAGATACGCAGTATTTT. Its protein is CASSPGHSTDTQYF.

The V call is TRBV20-1, the J call TRBJ1-3; D is uncertain. The CDR3 is made up of 12 amino acids. The germline V gene encodes CDR1 DFQATT and CDR2 SNEGSKA (reference sequence). Trimming removed 0 bases at V and 3 bases at J, with 3 bases between. The CDR3 DNA reads as TGCAGTGCTAGAGACCTTGGAAACACCATATATTTT. Encoded protein: CSARDLGNTIYF.

V usage is TRBV9 and J usage is TRBJ2-5; 7 bases fit TRBD2. Germline trimming cut 3 bases from V and 4 bases from J; bases unmatched to any gene: 3. CDR1 and CDR2 (germline): SGDLS, YYNGEE. This CDR3 spans 13 amino acids. The CDR3 DNA reads TGTGCCAGCAGCGCCACTAGCGTAGAGACCCAGTACTTC. Its protein is CASSATSVETQYF.

The V and J genes are TRBV2 and TRBJ2-5; TRBD1 matches at 7 bases. Germline assignment: CDR1 SNHLY and CDR2 FYNNEI. The CDR3 has 14 amino acids. Losses at the gene ends were 6 bases for V and 4 bases for J; bases not matched to a gene: 8. The chain's CDR3 is CASRGDRAAETQYF. CDR3 bases: TGTGCCAGCAGGGGTGACAGGGCCGCAGAGACCCAGTACTTC.